This T cell receptor (beta chain) is drawn from a study of shared clonotypes between healthy human individuals. In the source study's methods: Junction-only sequences without quality scores were provided by ImmunoSEQ, so filtering was different. The assay was immunoSEQ multiplex PCR, and TCRdb's table has in-frame clones only and misses some. V and J calls and clone size are copied from that table; D and trimming were computed from the DNA. The sample has 450,000 to 550,000 clones; approximately 85% are singletons. This clone has more than one count but fewer than ten. Its cognate antigen is unknown. The study's findings and limits: An expected dependence of interdonor clonotype sharing on sequencing depth was noted.

Every donor, a Caucasian adult, lived in Nashville, Tennessee. Sequencing was performed on PBMCs. The clonotype was recovered from a woman in her thirties or forties in good health. Some clones in this sample may be carry-over from other donors' samples.

The CDR3 loop is CASSWAGTSNTGELFF. CDR3 coding DNA: TGCGCCAGCAGCTGGGCCGGGACCTCGAACACCGGGGAGCTGTTTTTT. The chain recombines TRBV5-1 with TRBJ2-2; D possibly matches TRBD1 or TRBD2 (5 bases each). CDR3 size: 16 residues. The germline V gene encodes CDR1 SGHRS and CDR2 YFSETQ. Trimming stripped 3 bases from V and 0 bases from J, with 12 bases between.